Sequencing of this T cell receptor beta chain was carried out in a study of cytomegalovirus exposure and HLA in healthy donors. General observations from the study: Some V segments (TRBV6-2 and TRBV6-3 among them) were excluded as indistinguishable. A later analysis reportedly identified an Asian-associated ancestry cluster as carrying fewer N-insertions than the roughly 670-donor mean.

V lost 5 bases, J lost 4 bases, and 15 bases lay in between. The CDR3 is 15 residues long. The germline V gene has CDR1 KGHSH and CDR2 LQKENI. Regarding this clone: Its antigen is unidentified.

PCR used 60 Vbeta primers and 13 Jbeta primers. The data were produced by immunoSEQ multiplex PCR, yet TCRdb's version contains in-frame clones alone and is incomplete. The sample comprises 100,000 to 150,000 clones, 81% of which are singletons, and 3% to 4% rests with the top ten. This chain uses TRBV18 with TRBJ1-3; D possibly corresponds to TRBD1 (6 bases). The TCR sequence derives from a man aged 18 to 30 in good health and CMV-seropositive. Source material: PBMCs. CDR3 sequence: CASSTTGSEGNTIYF. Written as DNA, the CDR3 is TGTGCCAGCTCAACTACAGGGTCGGAAGGAAACACCATATATTTT.